One and the same sample provided the 26 T cell receptor beta chains below, sequenced in a study of T cell responses to AZD1222 COVID-19 vaccine. Libraries were prepared by immunoSEQ multiplex PCR; TCRdb keeps only in-frame clonotypes and omits some of them. This table has more than 100,000 clones, about nine tenths appearing once. The sample was peripheral blood, taken on day 0 of AZD1222 vaccination. These receptors originate from an adult in good health.

Here the CDR3 DNA reads TGTGCCGCCCGGGCCCCCCAATCATCTGGAAACACCATATATTTT. This sequence encodes CAARAPQSSGNTIYF. J is TRBJ1-3 and V is TRBV6-5; unclear D gene. The CDR3 is made up of 15 amino acids. Germline values: CDR1 MNHEY, CDR2 SVGAGI. V was pared by 11 bases and J by 1 base, with 18 bases between.

The V and J genes are TRBV9 and TRBJ2-2; D remains unclear. This CDR3 spans 12 amino acids. The V end lost 3 bases, the J end lost 4 bases, and 4 bases lay between the germline ends. Per the germline V gene, CDR1 is SGDLS and CDR2 is YYNGEE. The CDR3 sequence is CASSGSTGELFF. The CDR3 DNA follows: TGTGCCAGCAGCGGCAGCACCGGGGAGCTGTTTTTT.

V gene TRBV18 combines with J gene TRBJ2-4; D perhaps matches TRBD2 (5 bases). The germline V gene encodes CDR1 KGHSH and CDR2 LQKENI. Trimming left V 0 bases short and J 3 bases short, with 15 bases between. This CDR3 has 17 residues. CDR3 nucleotide sequence: TGTGCCAGCTCACCACCGTTTTCTCGGGGTCGCAAAAACATTCAGTACTTC. Amino acid sequence: CASSPPFSRGRKNIQYF.

This clone showed up just once. The chain combines TRBV18 with TRBJ2-7, with TRBD2 matching over 7 bases. V was clipped by 8 bases and J by 7 bases; unmatched bases: 8. This CDR3 has 12 residues. Looked up from germline, CDR1 is KGHSH and CDR2 is LQKENI. The CDR3, as DNA: TGTGCCAGCGCGCGGGAGTCGTGGGAGCAGTACTTC. It specifies CASARESWEQYF.

This chain joins TRBV2 and TRBJ2-7; D possibly corresponds to TRBD1 (7 bases). CDR1 is SNHLY, CDR2 FYNNEI, per germline. V shed 7 bases and J shed 0 bases, with 16 bases lying between them. CDR3 size: 15 residues. CDR3 nucleotides: TGTGCCAGCACCAAGGAGGGGGCTAGCTCCTACGAGCAGTACTTC. Translated: CASTKEGASSYEQYF. Full variable domain (missing parts from reference TRBV2 and TRBJ2-7): EPEVTQTPSHQVTQMGQEVILRCVPISNHLYFYWYRQILGQKVEFLVSFYNNEISEKSEIFDDQFSVERPDGSNFTLKIRSTKLEDSAMYFCASTKEGASSYEQYFGPGTRLTVT.

V gene TRBV6-5 combines with J gene TRBJ2-7; 8 bases map to TRBD1. Trimming took 5 bases from V and 6 from J; bases not matched to a gene: 9. This CDR3 is 14 amino acids long. Germline CDR1 is MNHEY and CDR2 is SVGAGI. The CDR3 region has the DNA TGTGCCAGCAGTACCTCCGTGACAGGGGTCGAGCAGTACTTC. This translates into CASSTSVTGVEQYF.

V gene TRBV5-4 combines with J gene TRBJ2-7, with D hard to call. Germline CDR1 SGHNT, CDR2 YYREEE (reference sequence). V lost 6 bases to trimming and J lost 7 bases, with 11 bases between them. CDR3 length: 11 residues. CDR3 bases: TGTGCCAGCATCCTTGCCTTGGAGCAGTACTTC. It encodes CASILALEQYF.

The J gene is TRBJ1-1, the V gene TRBV19, with 10 bases aligning to TRBD1. Germline values: CDR1 LNHDA, CDR2 SQIVND (reference sequence). The CDR3 extends over 14 amino acids. The ends lost 3 bases at V and 6 bases at J; junction bases unmatched: 4. The CDR3, as DNA: TGTGCCAGTAGTATGACAGGGGGCCTGGCTGAAGCTTTCTTT. This gives the protein CASSMTGGLAEAFF.

The genes are TRBV11-2 and TRBJ2-7; the D gene is possibly TRBD2 (7 bases). V dropped 5 bases and J dropped 6 bases, with 17 bases sitting between them. Germline assignment: CDR1 SGHAT and CDR2 FQNNGV. CDR3 length: 14 residues. Written as DNA, the CDR3 is TGTGCCAGCAGCCAAGCGGGAAAGACAGGCGAGCAGTACTTC. It specifies CASSQAGKTGEQYF.

This chain joins TRBV7-2 and TRBJ1-1; perhaps TRBD1 as D (5 bases). V was clipped by 5 bases and J by 1 base, with 11 bases between them. CDR3 length: 14 residues. The germline V gene has CDR1 SGHTA and CDR2 FQGNSA. CDR3 DNA: TGTGCCAGCAGCAGCAGGGTTGCGAACACTGAAGCTTTCTTT. Encoded protein: CASSSRVANTEAFF. Full variable domain (missing parts from reference TRBV7-2 and TRBJ1-1): GAGVSQSPSNKVTEKGKDVELRCDPISGHTALYWYRQSLGQGLEFLIYFQGNSAPDKSGLPSDRFSAERTGGSVSTLTIQRTQQEDSAVYLCASSSRVANTEAFFGQGTRLTVV.

The J gene is TRBJ2-7, the V gene TRBV6-5, with a weak D call TRBD2 (6 bases). CDR1 and CDR2 from the germline V gene are MNHEY and SVGAGI. V dropped 7 bases and J dropped 13 bases, with 23 bases sitting between them. The CDR3 is 13 residues long. CDR3 residues: CASNNDPRDSKYF. CDR3 DNA sequence: TGTGCCAGCAATAACGATCCACGGGACTCCAAATACTTC.

This sequence joins TRBV21-1 and TRBJ2-2. TRBV21-1 represents a pseudogene. The CDR3 runs to 13 residues. The CDR3 region is CASSNGGAGELFF. DNA of the CDR3: TGTGCCAGCAGCAATGGGGGTGCGGGGGAGCTGTTTTTT.

The gene calls are TRBV5-1 and TRBJ1-4; weak D call: TRBD1 (5 bases). This CDR3 spans 14 amino acids. V lost 0 bases to trimming and J lost 8 bases, with 11 bases between them. Per the germline V gene, CDR1 is SGHRS and CDR2 is YFSETQ. The CDR3 region has the DNA TGCGCCAGCAGCTTGGCGTCGACAGACGAAAAACTGTTTTTT. It specifies CASSLASTDEKLFF.

The J gene is TRBJ2-1, the V gene TRBV30; D gene unclear. V was trimmed by 2 bases and J by 8 bases, leaving 10 bases between them. CDR1 and CDR2 from the germline V gene are GTSNPN and SVGIG (reference sequence). This CDR3 region has 12 residues. As DNA, the CDR3 is TGTGCCTGGAGTCCTCACCGACATGAGCAGTTCTTC. Protein sequence: CAWSPHRHEQFF.

The rearrangement joins TRBV28 to TRBJ1-1; 8 positions match TRBD1. The CDR3 contains 15 residues. Trimming removed 6 bases from V and 1 base from J; junction bases left unmatched: 7. Germline CDR1 reads MDHEN; CDR2 reads SYDVKM. Here the CDR3 DNA reads TGTGCCAGCAGGTCAGGGGGCATAGGGAACACTGAAGCTTTCTTT. Residues: CASRSGGIGNTEAFF.

This sequence joins TRBV6-5 and TRBJ2-2; 8 nucleotides line up with TRBD1. The J segment lost 8 bases and the V segment lost 1 base, leaving 6 bases of the junction unmatched. CDR1 is MNHEY, CDR2 SVGAGI, per germline. This CDR3 is built from 15 residues. The DNA of the CDR3 is TGTGCCAGCAGTTACTTGGACAGGGAAAGGGGGGAGCTGTTTTTT. This encodes CASSYLDRERGELFF.

The chain is built from TRBV7-2 and TRBJ2-5, with D possibly matching TRBD2 (5 bases). Trimming removed 5 bases from V and 4 bases from J, with 11 bases in between. Germline CDR1 SGHTA, CDR2 FQGNSA. CDR3 size: 13 residues. In nucleotides, the CDR3 is TGTGCCAGCAGCCAACTAGAGAGAGAGACCCAGTACTTC. Amino acids: CASSQLERETQYF.

J is TRBJ2-3 and V is TRBV6-6; 16 bases agree with TRBD2. The CDR3 is made up of 16 amino acids. With 10 bases clipped from V and 0 bases from J, the junction kept 4 bases outside the gene matches. Germline CDR1 MNHNY, CDR2 SVGAGI (reference sequence). The CDR3 sequence: CATGGLAGGSTDTQYF. CDR3 nucleotide sequence: TGTGCCACTGGGGGACTAGCGGGAGGGAGCACAGATACGCAGTATTTT.

The chain uses TRBV7-2 and TRBJ1-4, with D possibly TRBD1 on 5 matching bases. V lost 1 base, J lost 4 bases, and 10 bases lay in between. CDR1 is SGHTA, CDR2 FQGNSA, per germline. The CDR3 contains 15 residues. The CDR3 loop reads CASSLGAQGNEKLFF. Here the CDR3 DNA reads TGTGCCAGCAGCTTAGGAGCTCAGGGTAATGAAAAACTGTTTTTT.

The chain recombines TRBV6-6 with TRBJ1-1; D is possibly TRBD1 (6 bases). Trimming stripped 5 bases from V and 1 base from J, with 20 bases between. The CDR3 contains 17 residues. Germline V gives CDR1 MNHNY, CDR2 SVGAGI (reference sequence). CDR3 residues: CASSRIPNRVGNTEAFF. CDR3 nucleotide sequence: TGTGCCAGCAGTCGCATCCCAAACAGGGTTGGGAACACTGAAGCTTTCTTT.

The rearrangement uses TRBV5-1 and TRBJ2-3; D is possibly TRBD1 or TRBD2 (6 bases each). Deletions cut 7 bases from V and 1 base from J, with 13 bases between. The CDR3 is made up of 14 amino acids. Germline CDR1 reads SGHRS; CDR2 reads YFSETQ. CDR3 DNA sequence: TGCGCCAGCTCGGGGGCTAGCGGCACAGATACGCAGTATTTT. This translates into CASSGASGTDTQYF.

Comments on this clone: Other DNA sequences within the sample encode an identical CDR3. The chain carries TRBV19 and TRBJ1-1; maybe TRBD1 (5 bases). The CDR3 loop spans 13 amino acids. Trimming removed 2 bases at V and 4 bases at J, with 8 bases between. Per germline, CDR1 LNHDA and CDR2 SQIVND (reference sequence). The CDR3 region is CASSIQGGTEAFF. The DNA of the CDR3 is TGTGCCAGTAGTATACAGGGTGGCACTGAAGCTTTCTTT.

The gene calls are TRBV30 and TRBJ1-1; possibly TRBD1 for D (6 bases). The CDR3 runs to 11 residues. Trimming removed 6 bases from V and 4 bases from J, with 9 bases in between. Germline V gene sequence: CDR1 GTSNPN, CDR2 SVGIG (reference sequence). The CDR3 is CACRGSTEAFF. Here the CDR3 DNA reads TGTGCCTGTAGGGGGAGCACTGAAGCTTTCTTT.

The rearrangement joins TRBV9 to TRBJ2-2, with 9 bases fitting TRBD1. Trimming at V came to 1 base and at J to 7 bases, leaving 8 bases not matched to a gene. CDR3 length: 16 amino acids. Germline values: CDR1 SGDLS, CDR2 YYNGEE. As DNA, the CDR3 is TGTGCCAGCAGCGTATCCGGGACAGGGAATTTCGGGGAGCTGTTTTTT. Its protein is CASSVSGTGNFGELFF. Supplemented by reference TRBV9 and TRBJ2-2, the full variable domain reads DSGVTQTPKHLITATGQRVTLRCSPRSGDLSVYWYQQSLDQGLQFLIQYYNGEERAKGNILERFSAQQFPDLHSELNLSSLELGDSALYFCASSVSGTGNFGELFFGEGSRLTVL.

The rearrangement links TRBV3-1 (or the pseudogene TRBV3-2) to TRBJ2-1, with 11 bases identical to TRBD2. The CDR3 is 17 residues long. Germline CDR1 and CDR2: LGHDT and YNNKEL (reference sequence). Unmatched junction bases numbered 5, after V lost 0 bases and J lost 4 bases. CDR3 sequence: CASSQEPTSGDYNEQFF. The CDR3 nucleotides are TGTGCCAGCAGCCAAGAACCGACTAGCGGGGATTACAATGAGCAGTTCTTC.

This chain uses TRBV27 with TRBJ2-2, with 7 bases matching TRBD2. Germline V gene sequence: CDR1 MNHEY, CDR2 SMNVEV (reference sequence). The CDR3 is 14 residues long. The V gene end was trimmed by 8 bases and the J gene end by 0 bases; junction bases not matched to a gene: 3. CDR3 coding DNA: TGTGCCAGCGGGGGGGGGACGAACACCGGGGAGCTGTTTTTT. It specifies CASGGGTNTGELFF.